What follows are 21 T cell receptor beta chains derived from one specimen sequenced in a study of graft-versus-host responses after intestinal transplantation. The protocol was immunoSEQ multiplex PCR, while the TCRdb copy is restricted to in-frame clones and leaves out a portion. The sample shows 110,000 to 150,000 clones, around 90% of them seen only once. The antigens these receptors bind are not known. The sequencing used unstimulated CD4+ T cells sorted from spleen or lymph node cells, collected before intestinal transplant. The receptors come from a human donor who received an intestinal transplant.

The chain has TRBV27 and TRBJ2-2, with 13 bases that match TRBD2. The germline gives CDR1 MNHEY, CDR2 SMNVEV (reference sequence). The CDR3 sequence is 15 residues long. The V gene end was trimmed by 6 bases and the J gene end by 8 bases; junction bases not matched to a gene: 6. The DNA for the CDR3 is TGTGCCAGCAGCGGACTAGCGGGAGTTAAGGGGGAGCTGTTTTTT. As protein: CASSGLAGVKGELFF.

The CDR3 coding sequence is TGTGCCTGGAGCATTGCAAGGAACACTGAAGCTTTCTTT. Its protein is CAWSIARNTEAFF. V and J are TRBV30 and TRBJ1-1, with unresolved D. V gave up 3 bases and J gave up 1 base, with 9 bases separating them. This CDR3 is built from 13 residues. Germline V CDR1 and CDR2: GTSNPN, SVGIG (reference sequence).

V and J are TRBV5-6 and TRBJ2-7; 12 bases are shared with TRBD2. The CDR3 spans 14 residues. Trimming removed 4 bases from V and 3 bases from J; junction bases left unmatched: 2. CDR1 SGHDT and CDR2 YYEEEE come from the germline V gene. The CDR3 DNA follows: TGTGCCAGCAGCCCGGGACTAGCGGGCTACGAGCAGTACTTC. Its translation: CASSPGLAGYEQYF.

CDR3 sequence reads: CASSPRQGTYNEQFF. In nucleotides, the CDR3 is TGCGCCAGCAGCCCCAGACAGGGTACCTACAATGAGCAGTTCTTC. V gene TRBV5-1 combines with J gene TRBJ2-1; TRBD1 agrees at 7 bases. The V segment lost 4 bases and the J segment 2 bases; nucleotides outside the gene matches: 6. CDR3 length: 15 amino acids. Germline values: CDR1 SGHRS, CDR2 YFSETQ.

The genes are TRBV25-1 and TRBJ1-2, with TRBD1 matching 10 bases. The V segment lost 4 bases and the J segment 4 bases; nucleotides outside the gene matches: 15. The CDR3 length is 18 residues. Germline-derived CDR1 and CDR2 are MGHDK and SYGVNS. The CDR3 coding sequence is TGTGCCAGCAGTGGAGTGGGACAGGGGCCCGGTGGGTTCTATGGCTACACCTTC. Translation: CASSGVGQGPGGFYGYTF.

The chain carries TRBV11-2 and TRBJ2-7; D could derive from TRBD1 or TRBD2 (5 bases each). This CDR3 region has 14 residues. The germline V gene encodes CDR1 SGHAT and CDR2 FQNNGV. V lost 5 bases and J lost 2, with 13 bases in between. The CDR3 here is CASSPGTTTYEQYF. For the CDR3, the DNA is TGTGCCAGCAGCCCGGGGACGACCACCTACGAGCAGTACTTC.

The chain joins TRBV7-2 to TRBJ2-1; TRBD2 agrees at 12 bases. Germline-derived CDR1 and CDR2 are SGHTA and FQGNSA. Trimming cost V 3 bases and J 5 bases; bases outside gene matches: 2. The CDR3 runs to 15 residues. The CDR3 bases are TGTGCCAGCAGCTTGACTAGCGGGAGCCACAATGAGCAGTTCTTC. This sequence encodes CASSLTSGSHNEQFF.

The chain employs TRBV2 and TRBJ2-3; the D gene is possibly TRBD1 (6 bases). V was pared by 4 bases and J by 0 bases, with 14 bases between. The CDR3 is made up of 16 amino acids. Germline V gene data show CDR1 as SNHLY and CDR2 as FYNNEI. CDR3 loop: CASSGRQEGSTDTQYF. Here the CDR3 DNA reads TGTGCCAGCAGTGGGCGACAGGAAGGTAGCACAGATACGCAGTATTTT. The full variable domain, completed using reference TRBV2 and TRBJ2-3, is EPEVTQTPSHQVTQMGQEVILRCVPISNHLYFYWYRQILGQKVEFLVSFYNNEISEKSEIFDDQFSVERPDGSNFTLKIRSTKLEDSAMYFCASSGRQEGSTDTQYFGPGTRLTVL.

The V gene is TRBV23-1, the J gene TRBJ1-2; D is unclear. TRBV23-1 is an ORF, with its function uncertain. CDR3 length: 13 amino acids. Deletions cut 0 bases from V and 8 bases from J, with 10 bases between. CDR3 in DNA: TGCGCCAGCAGTCAATCGGAGGCCAGGGGCTACACCTTC. It encodes CASSQSEARGYTF.

The J gene is TRBJ2-3, the V gene TRBV19; 7 bases are shared with TRBD2. V trimming: 6 bases; J trimming: 0 bases; junction bases outside the gene matches: 3. Looked up from germline, CDR1 is LNHDA and CDR2 is SQIVND (reference sequence). This CDR3 region has 14 residues. CDR3 coding DNA: TGTGCCAGTAGAAGGGGAGGGAGCACAGATACGCAGTATTTT. Its protein product is CASRRGGSTDTQYF.

The V and J genes are TRBV4-3 and TRBJ1-4, with D unclear. V dropped 4 bases and J dropped 7 bases, with 13 bases sitting between them. Germline assignment: CDR1 LGHNA and CDR2 YSLEER. This CDR3 has 14 amino acids. The CDR3 is CASSPVLDGEKLFF. In DNA, the CDR3 is TGCGCCAGCAGCCCCGTTTTGGACGGTGAAAAACTGTTTTTT.

The V call is TRBV7-2, the J call TRBJ1-5; 12 nucleotides match TRBD1. The germline CDR1 and CDR2 sequences are SGHTA and FQGNSA. V shed 0 bases, J shed 6 bases, and the junction held 3 bases outside the gene matches. This CDR3 has 16 residues. The chain's CDR3 is CASSLAGTGGGQPQHF. DNA for the CDR3: TGTGCCAGCAGCTTAGCAGGGACAGGGGGCGGTCAGCCCCAGCATTTT.

The chain recombines TRBV28 with TRBJ1-1, with TRBD1 identical over 9 bases. The V gene end was trimmed by 5 bases and the J gene end by 6 bases; junction bases not matched to a gene: 10. The CDR3 runs 15 residues. Germline V gives CDR1 MDHEN, CDR2 SYDVKM. CDR3 sequence reads: CASSNPGTGMAEAFF. The CDR3 DNA is TGTGCCAGCAGTAACCCCGGGACAGGGATGGCTGAAGCTTTCTTT.

The V and J genes are TRBV9 and TRBJ2-1, with 9 bases aligning to TRBD1. The length of the CDR3 is 14 residues. CDR1 and CDR2 (germline): SGDLS, YYNGEE. V lost 2 bases and J lost 6; bases outside the gene matches: 3. CDR3 loop: CASSVGTGSNEQFF. DNA for the CDR3: TGTGCCAGCAGCGTTGGGACAGGGTCCAATGAGCAGTTCTTC.

The CDR3 spells CASSQDALRGAIYF. The CDR3 DNA follows: TGCGCCAGCAGCCAAGATGCTTTGAGGGGCGCGATATATTTT. This rearrangement joins TRBV4-1 to TRBJ1-3, with a weak D call TRBD1 (5 bases). Germline V gene sequence: CDR1 MGHRA, CDR2 YSYEKL. Trimming stripped 0 bases from V and 13 bases from J, with 16 bases between. The CDR3 consists of 14 residues.

The V call is TRBV12-5, the J call TRBJ1-2, with 9 positions matching TRBD1. J gave up 4 bases and V 4 bases, and 1 base lay outside the gene matches. Germline V gene data show CDR1 as LGHNT and CDR2 as FRNRAP. The CDR3 totals 13 residues. CDR3 region: CASGSTGGYGYTF. The CDR3 nucleotides are TGTGCTAGTGGTTCGACAGGGGGCTATGGCTACACCTTC.

This chain's CDR3 is CASSLLVQGNTEAFF. CDR3 nucleotides: TGTGCCAGCAGCTTACTTGTACAGGGGAACACTGAAGCTTTCTTT. The chain has TRBV11-1 and TRBJ1-1; D might be TRBD1 (6 bases). The germline CDR1 and CDR2 sequences are SGHAT and FQDESV (reference sequence). Trimming left V 2 bases short and J 1 base short, with 11 bases between. The length of the CDR3 is 15 residues.

The chain recombines TRBV6-5 with TRBJ2-5; perhaps TRBD1 as D (6 bases). The J call is in doubt because the DNA end fits TRBJ2-7 better. From germline, CDR1 is MNHEY and CDR2 SVGAGI. The CDR3 length is 13 residues. The CDR3 region has the DNA TGTGCCAGCAGACAACAGGGTCCCTACGAGCAGTACTTC. This sequence encodes CASRQQGPYEQYF.

This rearrangement joins TRBV7-9 to TRBJ1-1; D may be TRBD1 (5 bases). The V end was cut by 5 bases, the J end by 5 bases, with 18 bases between. Germline V gives CDR1 SEHNR, CDR2 FQNEAQ (reference sequence). The CDR3 totals 15 residues. The CDR3 sequence: CASSAGAGAYTEAFF. The DNA of the CDR3 is TGTGCCAGCAGCGCCGGAGCCGGGGCATATACTGAAGCTTTCTTT.

The chain employs TRBV19 and TRBJ1-5; no clear D gene. This CDR3 contains 13 residues. The ends were cut back, 3 bases at V and 6 bases at J, with 9 bases in the middle. Per the germline V gene, CDR1 is LNHDA and CDR2 is SQIVND (reference sequence). For the CDR3, the DNA is TGTGCCAGTAGTATCGGTTCTGCTCAGCCCCAGCATTTT. Translated, it gives CASSIGSAQPQHF. The variable domain in full, completed from reference TRBV19 and TRBJ1-5, reads DGGITQSPKYLFRKEGQNVTLSCEQNLNHDAMYWYRQDPGQGLRLIYYSQIVNDFQKGDIAEGYSVSREKKESFPLTVTSAQKNPTAFYLCASSIGSAQPQHFGDGTRLSIL.

The chain carries TRBV5-4 and TRBJ2-1, with 11 positions matching TRBD2. J lost 8 bases, V lost 2 bases, and 6 bases had no gene match. The CDR3 is 15 residues long. From germline, CDR1 is SGHNT and CDR2 YYREEE (reference sequence). The CDR3 loop reads CASSLYLAGGDEQFF. Written as DNA, the CDR3 is TGTGCCAGCAGCTTATACCTAGCGGGAGGAGATGAGCAGTTCTTC.